This TCR beta chain was identified in a study of T cell responses to AZD1222 COVID-19 vaccine. Clones were sequenced by immunoSEQ multiplex PCR, and TCRdb holds only the in-frame ones, with some missing. The sample has some 130,000 clones; about 90% are singletons. This CDR3 is built from 15 residues. V was pared by 2 bases and J by 2 bases, with 10 bases between. Per germline, CDR1 LGHDT and CDR2 YNNKEL (reference sequence). Whole-study findings and limits: Mostly white British, mostly female donors; authors suggested clonal diversity may be underestimated. Two doses of AZD1222 preceded a rise in Spike-specific TCR breadth and depth.

As concerns this clone: The antigen is unknown.

This sequence originates from an adult in good health. The gene calls are TRBV3-1 (or the pseudogene TRBV3-2) and TRBJ2-1; D uncertain. The source material was peripheral blood, sampled on day 0 of AZD1222 vaccination. In DNA form, the CDR3 reads TGTGCCAGCAGCCAAAAGGGAACACCCTACAATGAGCAGTTCTTC. This encodes CASSQKGTPYNEQFF.